Shown below are 6 T cell receptor beta chains from a single sample sequenced in a study of identical twins. Each CDR3 protein is one row after TCRdb ran MiXCR on the 5' RACE reads. The profile shows 500,000 to 600,000 distinct CDR3 sequences, approximately 22% of them singletons. The sample was also reused in another study, on T cells expressing NK-cell markers.

Sequences were obtained from CD4+ T cells sorted from blood. Receptor source: a young woman in good health.

This clonotype was observed many times. The rearrangement joins TRBV7-2 to TRBJ2-7; 12 bases align to TRBD2. Germline V gene data show CDR1 as SGHTA and CDR2 as FQGNSA. The CDR3 is 14 residues long. J gave up 2 bases and V 4 bases, and 0 bases lay outside the gene matches. The CDR3 protein is CASSWTSGAYEQYF. CDR3 DNA: TGTGCCAGCAGCTGGACTAGCGGGGCCTACGAGCAGTACTTC.

This clonotype has just a few counts. The chain uses TRBV6-5 and TRBJ2-7; D gene unclear. V lost 0 bases, J lost 3 bases, and 9 bases lay in between. The CDR3 is 14 residues long. Germline loops: CDR1 MNHEY, CDR2 SVGAGI. The CDR3 coding sequence is TGTGCCAGCAGTTACTCCGTAGTGAACTACGAGCAGTACTTC. Translation gives CASSYSVVNYEQYF.

The chain is built from TRBV29-1 and TRBJ1-2, with no clear D. The CDR3 sequence is 11 residues long. Trimming took off 6 bases at V and 7 bases at J, with 12 bases between the two ends. CDR1 and CDR2 from the germline V gene are SQVTM and ANQGSEA. The CDR3 region is CSVFRQGGYTF. The CDR3 DNA is TGCAGCGTGTTCAGGCAAGGTGGCTACACCTTC.

J is TRBJ2-7 and V is TRBV6-1; 12 bases align to TRBD2. V trimming: 7 bases; J trimming: 2 bases; junction bases outside the gene matches: 3. Germline V lookup: CDR1 MNHNS, CDR2 SASEGT. The CDR3 is 14 amino acids. The CDR3 region is CASNLAGGPYEQYF. The DNA for the CDR3 is TGTGCCAGCAATCTAGCGGGAGGGCCCTACGAGCAGTACTTC.

This clonotype was observed many times. V and J are TRBV29-1 and TRBJ1-2; weak D call: TRBD1 (6 bases). From germline, CDR1 is SQVTM and CDR2 ANQGSEA. V lost 3 bases and J lost 8, with 7 bases in between. The length of the CDR3 is 10 residues. CDR3 bases: TGCAGCGTTGACAGGGGCGGCTACACCTTC. Encoded protein: CSVDRGGYTF. The full variable domain, rest sourced from reference TRBV29-1 and TRBJ1-2, is SAVISQKPSRDICQRGTSLTIQCQVDSQVTMMFWYRQQPGQSLTLIATANQGSEATYESGFVIDKFPISRPNLTFSTLTVSNMSPEDSSIYLCSVDRGGYTFGSGTRLTVV.

The chain joins TRBV5-8 to TRBJ2-7; D call uncertain. This CDR3 comprises 14 residues. Germline CDR1 and CDR2: SGHTS and YDEGEE. Trimming shortened V by 1 base and J by 0 bases, and 8 bases separated the two germline ends. CDR3 bases: TGTGCCAGCAGCTTGAGTCCTAACTCCTACGAGCAGTACTTC. This translates into CASSLSPNSYEQYF.